These 10 T cell receptor beta chains came from one sample sequenced in a study of response to subunit inactivated influenza vaccine. One entry per CDR3 protein, called by TCRdb with MiXCR from the RT-PCR reads. The data show some 800,000 distinct CDR3 sequences, around 20% seen once. This specimen consisted of PBMCs from blood, obtained about 5 days after vaccination. The receptor source for this set is a middle-aged man who received an inactivated influenza vaccine.

This chain joins TRBV24-1 and TRBJ2-3; a possible D gene is TRBD2 (6 bases). Germline CDR1 KGHDR, CDR2 SFDVKD. The ends were cut back, 1 base at V and 5 bases at J, with 15 bases in the middle. The CDR3 is 16 amino acids. CDR3 DNA sequence: TGTGCCACCAGTGATTTCGACAGACCGGGAGTAGATACGCAGTATTTT. It codes for CATSDFDRPGVDTQYF.

This clonotype was recorded a few times. The chain is built from TRBV4-1 and TRBJ1-1; 8 nucleotides align to TRBD1. CDR1 is MGHRA, CDR2 YSYEKL, per germline. The CDR3 consists of 15 residues. Losses at the gene ends were 5 bases for V and 4 bases for J; bases not matched to a gene: 9. CDR3 DNA sequence: TGCGCCAGCAGCAGATACAGGGGGGAACCCACTGAAGCTTTCTTT. Encoded protein: CASSRYRGEPTEAFF.

This clonotype was picked up a small number of times. CDR3 residues: CASSRGALETQYF. The CDR3 coding sequence is TGTGCCAGCTCTCGGGGGGCCTTGGAGACCCAGTACTTC. The V gene is TRBV7-2, the J gene TRBJ2-5, with D possibly TRBD2 on 7 matching bases. The V end was cut by 8 bases, the J end by 5 bases, with 15 bases between. The V gene's germline CDR1 is SGHTA and CDR2 FQGNSA. The CDR3 loop spans 13 amino acids. Full variable domain (missing parts from reference TRBV7-2 and TRBJ2-5): GAGVSQSPSNKVTEKGKDVELRCDPISGHTALYWYRQSLGQGLEFLIYFQGNSAPDKSGLPSDRFSAERTGGSVSTLTIQRTQQEDSAVYLCASSRGALETQYFGPGTRLLVL.

V and J are TRBV11-1 and TRBJ2-3, with D possibly TRBD2 on 6 matching bases. The ends were cut back, 0 bases at V and 2 bases at J, with 18 bases in the middle. CDR1 is SGHAT and CDR2 is FQDESV in the germline V gene (reference sequence). The CDR3 length is 18 residues. This chain's CDR3 is CASSLARGSGNITDTQYF. In DNA form, the CDR3 reads TGTGCCAGCAGCTTAGCAAGGGGTAGCGGCAATATCACAGATACGCAGTATTTT.

This clonotype was counted only a few times. The chain links TRBV6-2 or TRBV6-3 to TRBJ1-5, with D uncertain. The CDR3 consists of 15 residues. Between the trimmed V and J ends, which lost 7 bases and 0 bases, there was a span of 13 bases. Germline assignment: CDR1 MNHEY and CDR2 SVGEGT. DNA for the CDR3: TGTGCCAGCACCCCCACCGGAGGTAGCAATCAGCCCCAGCATTTT. Translated, it gives CASTPTGGSNQPQHF.

This clonotype was recorded at least ten times. The rearrangement joins TRBV29-1 to TRBJ2-7; 8 positions match TRBD1. Trimming at V came to 1 base and at J to 2 bases, leaving 4 bases not matched to a gene. The CDR3 contains 14 residues. The germline CDR1 and CDR2 sequences are SQVTM and ANQGSEA. The CDR3 here is CSVEAGQGTYEQYF. CDR3 sequence (DNA): TGCAGCGTTGAAGCCGGACAGGGCACCTACGAGCAGTACTTC.

At least ten counts were recorded for this clonotype. This chain joins TRBV7-2 and TRBJ2-1; tentatively, D is TRBD2 (6 bases). V lost 3 bases to trimming and J lost 2 bases, with 11 bases between them. From germline, CDR1 is SGHTA and CDR2 FQGNSA. The CDR3 is 15 amino acids. The CDR3 is CASSFGRLTYNEQFF. The CDR3 DNA follows: TGTGCCAGCAGCTTCGGGAGATTAACCTACAATGAGCAGTTCTTC. Combining the CDR3 with reference TRBV7-2 and TRBJ2-1 gives the whole variable domain GAGVSQSPSNKVTEKGKDVELRCDPISGHTALYWYRQSLGQGLEFLIYFQGNSAPDKSGLPSDRFSAERTGGSVSTLTIQRTQQEDSAVYLCASSFGRLTYNEQFFGPGTRLTVL.

The gene calls are TRBV7-2 and TRBJ2-7; 10 bases are a match to TRBD1. The trim removed 5 bases at V and 4 bases at J, leaving 5 bases unmatched. Germline CDR1 is SGHTA and CDR2 is FQGNSA. This CDR3 contains 14 residues. In DNA form, the CDR3 reads TGTGCCAGCAGCAGAGACAGGGGGCGGTACGAGCAGTACTTC. The encoded protein is CASSRDRGRYEQYF.

As concerns this clonotype: A read error may account for a junction end that differs from germline. The rearrangement links TRBV29-1 to TRBJ2-1, with D possibly being TRBD2 (5 bases). The germline gives CDR1 SQVTM, CDR2 ANQGSEA. CDR3 length equals 13 residues. For the CDR3, the DNA is TGCAGCGTAAGAGGGTTGAACTACAATGAGCATTTCTTC. Its protein is CSVRGLNYNEHFF.

The table lists this clonotype with a few counts. The CDR3 reads CSARGLANTEAFF. The CDR3, as DNA: TGCAGTGCTAGGGGCCTCGCGAACACTGAAGCTTTCTTT. The chain recombines TRBV20-1 with TRBJ1-1; D is uncertain. The CDR3 consists of 13 residues. CDR1 is DFQATT, CDR2 SNEGSKA, per germline (reference sequence). Trimming removed 3 bases from V and 1 base from J, with 9 bases in between.